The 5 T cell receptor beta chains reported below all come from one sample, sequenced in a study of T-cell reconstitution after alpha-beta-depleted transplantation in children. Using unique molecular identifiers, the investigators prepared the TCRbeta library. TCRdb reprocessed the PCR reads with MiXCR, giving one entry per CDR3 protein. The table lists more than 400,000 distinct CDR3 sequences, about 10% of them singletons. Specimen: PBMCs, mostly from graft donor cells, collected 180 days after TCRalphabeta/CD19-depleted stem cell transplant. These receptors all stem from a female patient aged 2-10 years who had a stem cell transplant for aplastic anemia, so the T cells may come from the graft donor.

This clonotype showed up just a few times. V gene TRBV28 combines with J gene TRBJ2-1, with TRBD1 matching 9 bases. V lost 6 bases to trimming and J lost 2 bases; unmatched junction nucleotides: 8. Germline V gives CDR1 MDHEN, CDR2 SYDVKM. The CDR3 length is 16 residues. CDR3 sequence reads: CASRPPGQGTYNEQFF. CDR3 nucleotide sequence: TGTGCCAGCAGGCCACCTGGACAGGGGACCTACAATGAGCAGTTCTTC.

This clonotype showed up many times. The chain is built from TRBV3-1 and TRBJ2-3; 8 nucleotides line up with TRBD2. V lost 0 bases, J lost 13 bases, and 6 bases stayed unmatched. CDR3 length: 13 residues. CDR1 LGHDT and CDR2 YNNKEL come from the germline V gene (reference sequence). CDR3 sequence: CASSQDPSGGKYF. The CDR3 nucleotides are TGTGCCAGCAGCCAAGATCCCAGCGGGGGAAAGTATTTT.

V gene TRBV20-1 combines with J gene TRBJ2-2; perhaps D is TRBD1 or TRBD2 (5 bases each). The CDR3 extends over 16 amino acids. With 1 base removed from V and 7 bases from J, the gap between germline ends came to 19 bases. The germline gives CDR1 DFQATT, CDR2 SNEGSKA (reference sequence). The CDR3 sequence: CSARVAGTISGGELFF. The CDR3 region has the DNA TGCAGTGCTAGAGTAGCAGGGACCATCAGTGGCGGGGAGCTGTTTTTT.

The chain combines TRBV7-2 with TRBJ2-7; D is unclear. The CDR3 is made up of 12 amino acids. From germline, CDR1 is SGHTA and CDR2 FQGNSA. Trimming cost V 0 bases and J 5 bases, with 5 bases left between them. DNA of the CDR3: TGTGCCAGCAGCTTAGCAAACCACGAGCAGTACTTC. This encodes CASSLANHEQYF.

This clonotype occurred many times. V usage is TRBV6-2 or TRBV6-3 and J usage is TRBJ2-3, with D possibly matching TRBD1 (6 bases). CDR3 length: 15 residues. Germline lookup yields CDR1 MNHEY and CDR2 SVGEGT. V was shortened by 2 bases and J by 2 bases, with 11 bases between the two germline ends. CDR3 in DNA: TGTGCCAGCAGTTACCCGGGACACTTCACAGATACGCAGTATTTT. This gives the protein CASSYPGHFTDTQYF.